The 22 T cell receptor beta chains reported below all come from one sample, sequenced in a study of blood T cells in healthy people across ages. Using a J-beta primer mix together with a sample-barcoded 5' primer, a second PCR was run for roughly 7 to 11 cycles. MiXCR was run by TCRdb on the 5' RACE reads, yielding one entry per CDR3 protein. This sample has roughly 790,000 distinct CDR3 sequences, with about 40% found just once. Sequencing was done on a sample of blood. Receptors originate from a woman aged 60-70 years in good health.

The rearrangement uses TRBV27 and TRBJ2-6; D is uncertain. CDR1 and CDR2 (germline): MNHEY, SMNVEV (reference sequence). The V end lost 8 bases, the J end lost 0 bases, and 14 bases lay between the germline ends. This CDR3 is 16 amino acids long. CDR3 DNA sequence: TGTGCCAGCTCGATCGTTGCCAGCTCTGGGGCCAACGTCCTGACTTTC. This encodes CASSIVASSGANVLTF.

V gene TRBV7-3 combines with J gene TRBJ2-1, with 9 bases fitting TRBD2. From germline, CDR1 is SGHTA and CDR2 FQGTGA. Trimming cost V 5 bases and J 10 bases; bases outside gene matches: 15. This CDR3 contains 16 residues. This CDR3 is CASSPTTGAGGPEQFF. The DNA for the CDR3 is TGTGCCAGCAGCCCGACGACGGGGGCGGGAGGGCCCGAGCAGTTCTTC.

A word on this clonotype: This CDR3 fails to terminate in the conserved phenylalanine or tryptophan, so it likely reflects a read error. V gene TRBV2 combines with J gene TRBJ2-5; D gene ambiguous. Germline V gene sequence: CDR1 SNHLY, CDR2 FYNNEI. The CDR3 runs to 14 residues. The germline V and J ends were trimmed by 4 bases and 5 bases, with 14 bases remaining between them. The CDR3 DNA reads TGTGCCAGCAGTGCCCGGACCCAGCAGGAGACCCAGTACTCC. Encoded protein: CASSARTQQETQYS.

This chain links TRBV28 with TRBJ2-1, with D perhaps given as TRBD1 or TRBD2 (5 bases each). V was pared by 7 bases and J by 7 bases, with 20 bases between. The CDR3 has 15 residues. Germline loops: CDR1 MDHEN, CDR2 SYDVKM. CDR3 sequence (DNA): TGTGCCAGCACCTCGGGGCAGGGAGCTACGAATGAGCAGTTCTTC. Amino acid sequence: CASTSGQGATNEQFF.

The chain employs TRBV21-1 and TRBJ2-7; the table gives TRBD1 as D, unverified against the DNA. TRBV21-1 is designated a pseudogene. This CDR3 is built from 14 residues. This CDR3 is CASSPLRVTYEQYF. The CDR3 nucleotides are TGTGCCAGCAGCCCCCTGCGGGTAACCTACGAGCAGTACTTC.

V is TRBV5-1 and J is TRBJ2-5; 12 bases line up with TRBD1. After removal of 0 bases from V and 3 bases from J, the junction contained 6 bases not matched to a gene. The length of the CDR3 is 17 residues. Germline V CDR1 and CDR2: SGHRS, YFSETQ. The CDR3, as DNA: TGCGCCAGCAGCTTGGGGGACAGGGGGCCTGGTAAAGAGACCCAGTACTTC. It specifies CASSLGDRGPGKETQYF.

CDR3 region: CASRGRVAHEQYF. The CDR3 DNA is TGTGCCAGCAGGGGTCGTGTGGCACATGAGCAGTACTTC. The V gene is TRBV7-2, the J gene TRBJ2-7, with D unresolved. The germline CDR1 and CDR2 sequences are SGHTA and FQGNSA. CDR3 length: 13 amino acids. Between the trimmed V and J ends, which lost 6 bases and 7 bases, there was a span of 16 bases. The variable domain in full, with the rest retrieved from reference TRBV7-2 and TRBJ2-7, is GAGVSQSPSNKVTEKGKDVELRCDPISGHTALYWYRQSLGQGLEFLIYFQGNSAPDKSGLPSDRFSAERTGGSVSTLTIQRTQQEDSAVYLCASRGRVAHEQYFGPGTRLTVT.

The CDR3 loop reads CASSIPGTGVDGYTF. The CDR3, as DNA: TGTGCCAGCAGCATCCCCGGGACAGGGGTCGATGGCTACACCTTC. This chain links TRBV7-9 with TRBJ1-2; 10 bases map to TRBD1. The V gene's germline CDR1 is SEHNR and CDR2 FQNEAQ (reference sequence). V trimming: 5 bases; J trimming: 6 bases; junction bases outside the gene matches: 9. This CDR3 comprises 15 residues.

This clonotype was observed a few times. The rearrangement links TRBV2 to TRBJ2-6; the D gene is possibly TRBD2 (6 bases). V was cut by 10 bases and J by 4 bases, with 14 bases left in between. CDR1 and CDR2 from the germline V gene are SNHLY and FYNNEI. The CDR3 is 14 amino acids. CDR3 protein: CAMRRGPGANVLTF. The CDR3 bases are TGTGCCATGAGGCGGGGACCCGGGGCCAACGTCCTGACTTTC.

The J gene is TRBJ2-3, the V gene TRBV6-1; tentative D call: TRBD2 (6 bases). Trimming took off 6 bases at V and 0 bases at J, with 13 bases between the two ends. CDR1 is MNHNS and CDR2 is SASEGT in the germline V gene. There are 15 residues in the CDR3. The CDR3 DNA reads as TGTGCCAGCAGCGAGCGGAGGGCTAGCACAGATACGCAGTATTTT. Amino acid sequence: CASSERRASTDTQYF.

To note about this clonotype: A much larger clone lies one base from this, so it may be a read error. The genes are TRBV28 and TRBJ2-7; D possibly corresponds to TRBD1 (6 bases). The length of the CDR3 is 14 residues. Trimming stripped 7 bases from V and 6 bases from J, with 19 bases between. Per germline, CDR1 MDHEN and CDR2 SYDVKM. CDR3 nucleotides: TGTGCCAGCATCCACCCGCAGGGGAGTTGCGAGCAGTACTTC. Amino acid sequence: CASIHPQGSCEQYF.

This clonotype has just a few counts. The rearrangement joins TRBV5-1 to TRBJ2-7; 7 bases match TRBD2. Germline V CDR1 and CDR2: SGHRS, YFSETQ. J gave up 2 bases and V 4 bases, and 3 bases lay outside the gene matches. The CDR3 runs to 13 residues. The chain's CDR3 is CASSDGLAYEQYF. The CDR3 DNA reads as TGCGCCAGCAGCGATGGACTAGCCTACGAGCAGTACTTC.

The rearrangement joins TRBV2 to TRBJ1-4; D might be TRBD1 (5 bases). The CDR3 covers 15 residues. Germline CDR1 reads SNHLY; CDR2 reads FYNNEI. With 5 bases removed from V and 2 bases from J, the gap between germline ends came to 12 bases. CDR3 in amino acids: CASSRTSRTNEKLFF. CDR3 nucleotides: TGTGCCAGCAGTAGGACAAGCCGCACTAATGAAAAACTGTTTTTT.

This chain joins TRBV11-3 and TRBJ2-1; 7 nucleotides align to TRBD2. Germline lookup yields CDR1 SGHNT and CDR2 YENEEA. V was clipped by 4 bases and J by 0 bases; unmatched bases: 6. This CDR3 contains 16 residues. The CDR3 region has the DNA TGTGCCAGCAGCTCGGGACTACGAAACTCCTACAATGAGCAGTTCTTC. Translation: CASSSGLRNSYNEQFF.

This chain joins TRBV9 and TRBJ1-5, with a possible D match to TRBD1 (6 bases). Germline V gene lookup returns CDR1 SGDLS and CDR2 YYNGEE. Between the trimmed V and J ends, which lost 3 bases and 2 bases, there was a span of 12 bases. The CDR3 consists of 15 residues. DNA of the CDR3: TGTGCCAGCAGCGCGGGACAAACCGGCAATCAGCCCCAGCATTTT. Translation gives CASSAGQTGNQPQHF. The full variable domain, completed using reference TRBV9 and TRBJ1-5, is DSGVTQTPKHLITATGQRVTLRCSPRSGDLSVYWYQQSLDQGLQFLIQYYNGEERAKGNILERFSAQQFPDLHSELNLSSLELGDSALYFCASSAGQTGNQPQHFGDGTRLSIL.

The chain recombines TRBV12-3 or TRBV12-4 with TRBJ2-3; either TRBD1 or TRBD2 may fit D (6 bases each). The CDR3 length is 15 residues. The germline V and J ends were trimmed by 3 bases and 2 bases, with 12 bases remaining between them. This CDR3 is CASSFGGDNTDTQYF. The CDR3 region has the DNA TGTGCCAGCAGTTTCGGCGGGGACAACACAGATACGCAGTATTTT.

This clonotype was recorded a few times. The rearrangement joins TRBV2 to TRBJ2-1; D may be TRBD2 (5 bases). The germline V gene has CDR1 SNHLY and CDR2 FYNNEI. The CDR3 contains 11 residues. Deletions cut 3 bases from V and 15 bases from J, with 12 bases between. The CDR3 is CASSEAVDLFF. The DNA for the CDR3 is TGTGCCAGCAGTGAGGCTGTGGACTTGTTCTTC.

The chain couples TRBV20-1 to TRBJ2-7; 11 bases line up with TRBD1. The CDR3 covers 14 residues. With 6 bases clipped from V and 3 bases from J, the junction kept 7 bases outside the gene matches. Germline V gene lookup returns CDR1 DFQATT and CDR2 SNEGSKA (reference sequence). The CDR3 is CSASRDRGIYEQYF. CDR3 coding DNA: TGCAGTGCCAGCCGGGACAGGGGGATCTACGAGCAGTACTTC.

This clonotype was detected a few times. V usage is TRBV6-5 and J usage is TRBJ2-2; TRBD2 aligns across 14 bases. Germline lookup yields CDR1 MNHEY and CDR2 SVGAGI. The CDR3 contains 20 residues. V dropped 0 bases and J dropped 1; count of bases not matched to a gene: 7. In DNA, the CDR3 is TGTGCCAGCAGTTACTCTTCGGGACTAGCGGGAGTGGGGAACACCGGGGAGCTGTTTTTT. Translating gives CASSYSSGLAGVGNTGELFF.

The DNA for the CDR3 is TGTGCCAGCAGCCAGGGACTAGCGGGAGATGTGGGAGAGACCCAGTACTTC. Translating it yields CASSQGLAGDVGETQYF. J is TRBJ2-7 and V is TRBV9; 14 bases agree with TRBD2. The assigned J gene may be wrong: the sequence end matches TRBJ2-5 better. In germline, CDR1 is SGDLS, CDR2 YYNGEE. The CDR3 consists of 17 residues.

Concerning this clonotype itself: A read error may be the cause here, since a much bigger clone is one base away. V gene TRBV9 combines with J gene TRBJ2-7; D is perhaps TRBD1 (5 bases). The DNA end is more similar to TRBJ2-5, so the J call may be wrong. The V gene's germline CDR1 is SGDLS and CDR2 YYNGEE. The CDR3 spans 15 residues. In DNA, the CDR3 is TGTGCCAGCAGCGTAACGCAGGGCTTCCAAGTGACCCAGTACTTC. Protein sequence: CASSVTQGFQVTQYF.

In this sample, this clonotype turned up a few times. The chain recombines TRBV7-9 with TRBJ2-7; 7 bases are shared with TRBD2. After removal of 5 bases from V and 2 bases from J, the junction contained 9 bases not matched to a gene. The CDR3 runs to 15 residues. Germline assignment: CDR1 SEHNR and CDR2 FQNEAQ (reference sequence). The CDR3 loop is CASSRGGANPYEQYF. The CDR3 nucleotides are TGTGCCAGCAGCCGCGGGGGAGCTAACCCCTACGAGCAGTACTTC.